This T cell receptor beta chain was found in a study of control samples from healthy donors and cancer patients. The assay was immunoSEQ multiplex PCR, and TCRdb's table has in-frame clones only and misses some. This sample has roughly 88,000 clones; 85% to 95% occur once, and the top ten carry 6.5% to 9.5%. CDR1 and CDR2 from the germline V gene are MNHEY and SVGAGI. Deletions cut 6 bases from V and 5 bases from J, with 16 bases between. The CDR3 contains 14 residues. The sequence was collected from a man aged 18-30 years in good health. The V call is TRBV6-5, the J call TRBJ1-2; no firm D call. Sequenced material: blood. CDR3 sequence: CASSQTTTGYGYTF. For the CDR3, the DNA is TGTGCCAGCAGCCAAACCACGACTGGTTATGGCTACACCTTC.